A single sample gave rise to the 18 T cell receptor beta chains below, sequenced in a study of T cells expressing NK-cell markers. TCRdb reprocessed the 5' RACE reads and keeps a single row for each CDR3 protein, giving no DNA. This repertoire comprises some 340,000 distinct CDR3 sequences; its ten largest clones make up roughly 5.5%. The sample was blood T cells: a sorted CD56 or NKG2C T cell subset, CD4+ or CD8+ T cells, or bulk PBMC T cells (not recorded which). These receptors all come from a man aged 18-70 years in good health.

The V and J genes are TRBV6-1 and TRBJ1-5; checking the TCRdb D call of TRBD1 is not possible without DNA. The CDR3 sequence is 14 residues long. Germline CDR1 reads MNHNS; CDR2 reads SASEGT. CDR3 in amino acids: CASSPGGREQPQHF.

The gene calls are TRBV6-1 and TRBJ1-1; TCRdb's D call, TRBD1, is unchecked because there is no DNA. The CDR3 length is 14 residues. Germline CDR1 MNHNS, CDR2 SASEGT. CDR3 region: CASSERGPSAEAFF.

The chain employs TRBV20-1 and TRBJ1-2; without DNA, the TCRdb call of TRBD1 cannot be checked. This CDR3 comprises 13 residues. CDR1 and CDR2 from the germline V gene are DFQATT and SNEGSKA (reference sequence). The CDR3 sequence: CSAPDRGRGGYTF.

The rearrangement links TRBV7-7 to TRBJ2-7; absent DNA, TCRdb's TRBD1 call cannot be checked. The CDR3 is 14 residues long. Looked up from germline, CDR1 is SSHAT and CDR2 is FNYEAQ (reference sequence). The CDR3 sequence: CASSLDQGNYEQYF.

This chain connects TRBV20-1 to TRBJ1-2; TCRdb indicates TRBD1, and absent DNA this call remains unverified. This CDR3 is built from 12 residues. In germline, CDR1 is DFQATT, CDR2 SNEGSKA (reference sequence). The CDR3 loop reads CSAPGIGYGYTF.

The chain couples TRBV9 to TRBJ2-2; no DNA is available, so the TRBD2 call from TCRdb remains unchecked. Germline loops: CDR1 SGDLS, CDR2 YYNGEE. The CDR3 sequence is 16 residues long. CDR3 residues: CASSAPGLTYTGELFF.

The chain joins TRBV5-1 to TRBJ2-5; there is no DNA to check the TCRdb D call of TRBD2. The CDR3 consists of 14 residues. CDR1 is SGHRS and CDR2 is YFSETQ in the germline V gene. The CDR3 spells CASSLTSGDKTQYF.

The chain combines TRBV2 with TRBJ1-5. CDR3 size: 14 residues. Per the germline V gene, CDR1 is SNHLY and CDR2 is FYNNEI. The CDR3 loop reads CASSFRHSNQPQHF.

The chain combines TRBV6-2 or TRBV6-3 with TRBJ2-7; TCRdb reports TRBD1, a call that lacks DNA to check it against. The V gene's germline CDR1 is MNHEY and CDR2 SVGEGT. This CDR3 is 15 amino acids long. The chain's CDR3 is CAGSESGTGAYEQYF.

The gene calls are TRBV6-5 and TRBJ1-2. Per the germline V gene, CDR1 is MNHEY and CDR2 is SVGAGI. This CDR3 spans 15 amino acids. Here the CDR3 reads CASSYLGQRWYGYTF.

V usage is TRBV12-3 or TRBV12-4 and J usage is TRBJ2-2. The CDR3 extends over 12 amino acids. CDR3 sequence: CASARPTGELFF.

CDR3 protein: CASSDRQGSSYEQYF. The chain couples TRBV6-2 or TRBV6-3 to TRBJ2-7; the TCRdb call, TRBD1, lacks DNA for checking. This CDR3 has 15 residues. Germline CDR1 reads MNHEY; CDR2 reads SVGEGT.

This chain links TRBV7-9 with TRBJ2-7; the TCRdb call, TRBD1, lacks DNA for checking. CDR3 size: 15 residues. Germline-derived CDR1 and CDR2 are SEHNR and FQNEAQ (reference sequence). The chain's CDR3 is CASSPPGPVSYEQYF.

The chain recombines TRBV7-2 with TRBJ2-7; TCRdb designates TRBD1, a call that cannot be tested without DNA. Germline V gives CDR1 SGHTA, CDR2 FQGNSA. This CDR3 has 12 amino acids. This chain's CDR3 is CASSFGQGLQYF.

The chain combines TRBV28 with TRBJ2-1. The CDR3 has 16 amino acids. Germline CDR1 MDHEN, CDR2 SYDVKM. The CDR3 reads CASSSFLEGFGHEQFF.

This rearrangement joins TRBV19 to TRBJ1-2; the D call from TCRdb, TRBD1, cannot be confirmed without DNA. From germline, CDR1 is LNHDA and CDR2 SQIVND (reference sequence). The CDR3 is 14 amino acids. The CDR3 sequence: CASIDRGRNYGYTF.

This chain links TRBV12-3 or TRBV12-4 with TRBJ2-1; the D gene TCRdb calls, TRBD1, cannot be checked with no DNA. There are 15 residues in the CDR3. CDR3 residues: CASSTTRNPKNEQFF.

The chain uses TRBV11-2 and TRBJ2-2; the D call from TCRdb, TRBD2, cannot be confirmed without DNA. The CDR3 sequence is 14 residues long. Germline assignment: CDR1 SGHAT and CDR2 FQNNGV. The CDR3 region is CASSSTRGTGELFF.